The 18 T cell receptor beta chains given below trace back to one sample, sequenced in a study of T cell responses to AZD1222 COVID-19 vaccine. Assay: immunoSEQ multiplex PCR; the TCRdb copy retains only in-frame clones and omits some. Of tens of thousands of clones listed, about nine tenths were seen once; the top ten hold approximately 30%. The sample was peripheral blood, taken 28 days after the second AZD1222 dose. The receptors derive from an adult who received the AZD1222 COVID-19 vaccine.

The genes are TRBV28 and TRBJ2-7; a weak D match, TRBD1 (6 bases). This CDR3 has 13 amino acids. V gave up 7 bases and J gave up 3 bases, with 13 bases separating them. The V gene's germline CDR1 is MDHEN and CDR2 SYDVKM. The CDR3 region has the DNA TGTGCCAGCACTTCACAGGGTAGCTACGAGCAGTACTTC. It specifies CASTSQGSYEQYF. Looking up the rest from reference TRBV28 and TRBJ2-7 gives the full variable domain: DVKVTQSSRYLVKRTGEKVFLECVQDMDHENMFWYRQDPGLGLRLIYFSYDVKMKEKGDIPEGYSVSREKKERFSLILESASTNQTSMYLCASTSQGSYEQYFGPGTRLTVT.

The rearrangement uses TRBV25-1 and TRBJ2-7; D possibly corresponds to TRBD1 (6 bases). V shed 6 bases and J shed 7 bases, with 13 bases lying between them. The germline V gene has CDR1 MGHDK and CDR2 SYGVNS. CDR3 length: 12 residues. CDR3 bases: TGTGCCAGCAGCCCTACAGGGTTTGAGCAGTACTTC. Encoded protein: CASSPTGFEQYF.

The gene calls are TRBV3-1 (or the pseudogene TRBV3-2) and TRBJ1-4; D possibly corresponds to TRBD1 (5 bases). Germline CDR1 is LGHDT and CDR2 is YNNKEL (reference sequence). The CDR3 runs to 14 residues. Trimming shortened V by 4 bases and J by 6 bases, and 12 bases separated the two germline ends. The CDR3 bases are TGTGCCAGCAGCCCCGGGACGGGCCATGAAAAACTGTTTTTT. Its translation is CASSPGTGHEKLFF.

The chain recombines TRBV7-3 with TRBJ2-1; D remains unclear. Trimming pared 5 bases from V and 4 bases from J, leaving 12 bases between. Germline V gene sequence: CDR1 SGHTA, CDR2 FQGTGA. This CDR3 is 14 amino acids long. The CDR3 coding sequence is TGTGCCAGCAGCCCTCATCCGGGTTACAATGAGCAGTTCTTC. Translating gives CASSPHPGYNEQFF.

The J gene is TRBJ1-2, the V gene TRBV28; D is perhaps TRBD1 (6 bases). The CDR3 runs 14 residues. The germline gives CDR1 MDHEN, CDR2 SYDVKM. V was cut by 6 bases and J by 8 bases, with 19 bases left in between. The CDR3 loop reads CASSPPEGGRGYTF. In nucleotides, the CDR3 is TGTGCCAGCAGCCCCCCCGAGGGGGGCCGGGGCTACACCTTC.

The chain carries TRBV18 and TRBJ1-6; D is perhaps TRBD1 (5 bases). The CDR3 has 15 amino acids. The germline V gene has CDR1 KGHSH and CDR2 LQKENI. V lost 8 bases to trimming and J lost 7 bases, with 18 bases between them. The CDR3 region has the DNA TGTGCCAGCACGAGAGGGAGGGGAGTCAATTCACCCCTCCACTTT. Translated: CASTRGRGVNSPLHF.

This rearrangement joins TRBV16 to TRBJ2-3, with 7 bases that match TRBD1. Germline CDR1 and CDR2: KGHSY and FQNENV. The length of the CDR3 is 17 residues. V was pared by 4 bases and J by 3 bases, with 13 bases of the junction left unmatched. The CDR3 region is CASSPSLGQLKTDTQYF. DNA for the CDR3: TGTGCCAGCAGCCCTTCGCTGGGACAGTTAAAAACAGATACGCAGTATTTT.

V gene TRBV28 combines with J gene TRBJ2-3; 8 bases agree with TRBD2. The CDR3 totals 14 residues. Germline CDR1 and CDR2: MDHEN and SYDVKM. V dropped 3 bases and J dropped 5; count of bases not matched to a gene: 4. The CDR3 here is CASSFGLARDTQYF. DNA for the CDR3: TGTGCCAGCAGTTTCGGACTAGCTAGAGATACGCAGTATTTT.

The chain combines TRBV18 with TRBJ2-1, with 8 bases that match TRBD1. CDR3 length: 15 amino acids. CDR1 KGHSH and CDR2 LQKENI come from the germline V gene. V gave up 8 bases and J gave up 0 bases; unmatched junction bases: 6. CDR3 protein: CASASGQGSYNEQFF. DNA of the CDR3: TGTGCCAGCGCATCCGGACAGGGCTCCTACAATGAGCAGTTCTTC.

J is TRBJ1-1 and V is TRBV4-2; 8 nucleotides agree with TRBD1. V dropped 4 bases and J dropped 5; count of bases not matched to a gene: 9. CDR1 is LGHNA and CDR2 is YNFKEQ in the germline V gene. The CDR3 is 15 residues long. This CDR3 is CASSRLTGDITEAFF. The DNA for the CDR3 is TGTGCCAGCAGCCGCCTGACAGGGGATATTACTGAAGCTTTCTTT.

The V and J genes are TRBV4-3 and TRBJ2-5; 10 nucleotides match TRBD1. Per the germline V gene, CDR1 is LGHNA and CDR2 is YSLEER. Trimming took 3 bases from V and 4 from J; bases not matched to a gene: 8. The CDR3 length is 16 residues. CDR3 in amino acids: CASSHLRGTGAETQYF. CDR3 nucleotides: TGCGCCAGCAGCCACCTAAGGGGGACAGGGGCAGAGACCCAGTACTTC.

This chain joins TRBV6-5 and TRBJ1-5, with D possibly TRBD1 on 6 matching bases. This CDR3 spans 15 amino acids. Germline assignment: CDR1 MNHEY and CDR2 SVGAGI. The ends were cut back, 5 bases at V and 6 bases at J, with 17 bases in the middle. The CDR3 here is CASSRTVQGGQPQHF. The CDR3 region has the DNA TGTGCCAGCAGTCGGACAGTACAGGGCGGTCAGCCCCAGCATTTT.

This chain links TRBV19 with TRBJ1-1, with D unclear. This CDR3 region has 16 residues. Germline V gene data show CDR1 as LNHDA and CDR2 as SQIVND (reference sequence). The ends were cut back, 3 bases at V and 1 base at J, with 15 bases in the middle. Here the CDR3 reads CASSIGREVQNTEAFF. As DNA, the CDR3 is TGTGCCAGTAGTATTGGTCGGGAGGTCCAGAACACTGAAGCTTTCTTT.

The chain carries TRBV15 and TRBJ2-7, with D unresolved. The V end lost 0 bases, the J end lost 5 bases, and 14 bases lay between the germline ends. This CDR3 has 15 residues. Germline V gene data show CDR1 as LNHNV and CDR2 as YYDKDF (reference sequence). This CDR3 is CATSRDGVGLDEQYF. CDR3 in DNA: TGTGCCACCAGCAGAGATGGAGTAGGGTTGGACGAGCAGTACTTC.

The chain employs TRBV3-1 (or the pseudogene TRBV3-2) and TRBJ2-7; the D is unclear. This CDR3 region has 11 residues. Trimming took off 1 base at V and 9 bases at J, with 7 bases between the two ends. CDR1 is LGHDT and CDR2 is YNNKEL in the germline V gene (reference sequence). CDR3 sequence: CASSQGVGQYF. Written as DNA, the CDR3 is TGTGCCAGCAGCCAAGGTGTGGGGCAGTACTTC.

CDR3 sequence: CASSFRGQVHNQPQHF. In nucleotides, the CDR3 is TGTGCCAGCAGCTTCCGCGGGCAGGTACACAATCAGCCCCAGCATTTT. The chain is built from TRBV5-6 and TRBJ1-5; no clear D gene. From germline, CDR1 is SGHDT and CDR2 YYEEEE. The CDR3 totals 16 residues. The V gene lost 2 bases and the J gene lost 3 bases, with 15 bases spanning the gap.

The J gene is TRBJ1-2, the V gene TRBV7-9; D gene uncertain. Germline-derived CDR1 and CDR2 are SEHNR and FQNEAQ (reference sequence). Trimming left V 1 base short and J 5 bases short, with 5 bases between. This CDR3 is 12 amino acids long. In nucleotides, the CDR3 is TGTGCCAGCAGCTTAGAAGGGTATGGCTACACCTTC. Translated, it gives CASSLEGYGYTF.

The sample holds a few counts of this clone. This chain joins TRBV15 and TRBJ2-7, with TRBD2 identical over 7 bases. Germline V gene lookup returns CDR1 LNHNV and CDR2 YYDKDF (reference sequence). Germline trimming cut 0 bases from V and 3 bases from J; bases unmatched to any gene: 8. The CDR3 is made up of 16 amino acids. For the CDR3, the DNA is TGTGCCACCAGCAGAGATGCCGGGGGGAGTAGCTACGAGCAGTACTTC. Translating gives CATSRDAGGSSYEQYF. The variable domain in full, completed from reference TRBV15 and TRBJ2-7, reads DAMVIQNPRYQVTQFGKPVTLSCSQTLNHNVMYWYQQKSSQAPKLLFHYYDKDFNNEADTPDNFQSRRPNTSFCFLDIRSPGLGDTAMYLCATSRDAGGSSYEQYFGPGTRLTVT.